The 17 T cell receptor beta chains reported below all come from one sample, sequenced in a study of neurological immune-mediated disorders. TCRdb passed the 5' RACE reads through MiXCR, listing each CDR3 protein once. This table has 84,000 or so distinct CDR3 sequences, about a tenth appearing once. Sequencing was performed on PBMCs. The origin of the receptors is a man aged 40-49 years in good health.

This clonotype was observed many times. The rearrangement links TRBV12-3 or TRBV12-4 to TRBJ2-5; 9 bases line up with TRBD1. V was pared by 5 bases and J by 2 bases, with 6 bases of the junction left unmatched. This CDR3 contains 15 residues. The CDR3 DNA reads TGTGCCAGCAGTACCGGACAGGGGTGGCAAGAGACCCAGTACTTC. It encodes CASSTGQGWQETQYF.

This clonotype is medium-sized within its sample. The rearrangement uses TRBV20-1 and TRBJ2-7; the D gene is possibly TRBD2 (6 bases). Per germline, CDR1 DFQATT and CDR2 SNEGSKA (reference sequence). The CDR3 has 12 amino acids. V gave up 3 bases and J gave up 6 bases, with 12 bases separating them. This chain's CDR3 is CSASGLSGEQYF. As DNA, the CDR3 is TGCAGTGCTAGCGGTCTTAGCGGCGAGCAGTACTTC.

The sample holds many counts of this clonotype. The chain recombines TRBV13 with TRBJ2-5; 7 nucleotides line up with TRBD1. CDR3 size: 15 residues. Germline loops: CDR1 PRHDT, CDR2 FYEKMQ (reference sequence). V lost 1 base to trimming and J lost 3 bases; unmatched junction nucleotides: 5. The CDR3 here is CASSLEGALEETQYF. CDR3 coding DNA: TGTGCCAGCAGCTTAGAGGGGGCGTTAGAAGAGACCCAGTACTTC.

Many counts were recorded for this clonotype. The chain joins TRBV12-3 or TRBV12-4 to TRBJ1-1; 7 bases map to TRBD1. With V trimmed by 7 bases and J by 1 base, 6 bases remained unmatched. The CDR3 runs to 14 residues. The DNA for the CDR3 is TGTGCCAGCAATCCGACAGGGTCGAACACTGAAGCTTTCTTT. It specifies CASNPTGSNTEAFF.

This clonotype was counted only a few times. The gene calls are TRBV5-1 and TRBJ1-4; D possibly corresponds to TRBD1 (5 bases). Germline V gene sequence: CDR1 SGHRS, CDR2 YFSETQ. V was trimmed by 1 base and J by 3 bases, leaving 22 bases between them. The CDR3 contains 19 residues. In DNA form, the CDR3 reads TGCGCCAGCAGCTTGTACTCCCCCCAGGTGAGGGGTGCTAATGAAAAACTGTTTTTT. It codes for CASSLYSPQVRGANEKLFF. The full variable domain, in which reference TRBV5-1 and TRBJ1-4 provide the parts outside the CDR3, is KAGVTQTPRYLIKTRGQQVTLSCSPISGHRSVSWYQQTPGQGLQFLFEYFSETQRNKGNFPGRFSGRQFSNSRSEMNVSTLELGDSALYLCASSLYSPQVRGANEKLFFGSGTQLSVL.

This clonotype has at least ten counts. V and J are TRBV12-3 or TRBV12-4 and TRBJ1-2; D is unclear. The CDR3 has 12 residues. V was trimmed by 2 bases and J by 8 bases, leaving 9 bases between them. In nucleotides, the CDR3 is TGTGCCAGCAGTTTAAGCCTTGGGGGCTACACCTTC. Protein sequence: CASSLSLGGYTF.

This clonotype showed up just a few times. This chain uses TRBV18 with TRBJ1-1; TRBD1 matches 10 bases. Per germline, CDR1 KGHSH and CDR2 LQKENI. V trimming: 9 bases; J trimming: 4 bases; junction bases outside the gene matches: 2. The CDR3 contains 12 residues. The CDR3 loop is CASRQGATEAFF. Here the CDR3 DNA reads TGTGCCAGTAGACAGGGGGCCACTGAAGCTTTCTTT. The full variable domain, completed using reference TRBV18 and TRBJ1-1, is NAGVMQNPRHLVRRRGQEARLRCSPMKGHSHVYWYRQLPEEGLKFMVYLQKENIIDESGMPKERFSAEFPKEGPSILRIQQVVRGDSAAYFCASRQGATEAFFGQGTRLTVV.

The rearrangement uses TRBV18 and TRBJ2-5; 7 bases agree with TRBD2. The germline V gene has CDR1 KGHSH and CDR2 LQKENI. J lost 2 bases, V lost 3 bases, and 12 bases had no gene match. This CDR3 has 17 residues. CDR3 nucleotides: TGTGCCAGCTCACCCCCGGCCCCGGGGAGGGAACAAGAGACCCAGTACTTC. Its translation: CASSPPAPGREQETQYF.

Ten or more counts support this clonotype. The V gene is TRBV12-3 or TRBV12-4, the J gene TRBJ1-1; TRBD1 might be the D (5 bases). Between the trimmed V and J ends, which lost 6 bases and 4 bases, there was a span of 9 bases. The CDR3 sequence is 12 residues long. The CDR3 region is CASRAGATEAFF. The CDR3 DNA follows: TGTGCCAGCAGGGCCGGGGCCACTGAAGCTTTCTTT.

This clonotype appeared many times. This rearrangement joins TRBV6-5 to TRBJ2-7; D perhaps matches TRBD2 (5 bases). CDR1 and CDR2 (germline): MNHEY, SVGAGI. This CDR3 region has 16 residues. Trimming pared 0 bases from V and 7 bases from J, leaving 19 bases between. CDR3 bases: TGTGCCAGCAGTTACTCAGCCGGGATTGTCGCGGAGGAGCAGTACTTC. Protein sequence: CASSYSAGIVAEEQYF.

The DNA of the CDR3 is TGTGCCAGCAGTCTGGGAGAAGGGTTTAGCCGGTACTTC. The encoded protein is CASSLGEGFSRYF. V is TRBV2 and J is TRBJ2-7; perhaps TRBD2 as D (5 bases). Deletions cut 5 bases from V and 12 bases from J, with 20 bases between. Germline-derived CDR1 and CDR2 are SNHLY and FYNNEI. This CDR3 has 13 residues. The full variable domain, rest sourced from reference TRBV2 and TRBJ2-7, is EPEVTQTPSHQVTQMGQEVILRCVPISNHLYFYWYRQILGQKVEFLVSFYNNEISEKSEIFDDQFSVERPDGSNFTLKIRSTKLEDSAMYFCASSLGEGFSRYFGPGTRLTVT.

This clonotype was seen at least ten times. The chain recombines TRBV5-1 with TRBJ2-7; 7 nucleotides line up with TRBD2. The CDR3 sequence is 15 residues long. Trimming removed 2 bases from V and 5 bases from J; junction bases left unmatched: 10. Per the germline V gene, CDR1 is SGHRS and CDR2 is YFSETQ. CDR3 region: CASSFRDYEGNEQYF. The CDR3 nucleotides read TGCGCCAGCAGCTTCCGGGACTATGAGGGGAACGAGCAGTACTTC.

There are many counts of this clonotype. The chain uses TRBV18 and TRBJ1-1; D ambiguous. Germline CDR1 is KGHSH and CDR2 is LQKENI. This CDR3 is built from 13 residues. The V and J ends lost 5 bases and 5 bases respectively, with 12 bases between them. The CDR3 coding sequence is TGTGCCAGCTCAGATAATCAAGGGACTGAAGCTTTCTTT. It translates to CASSDNQGTEAFF.

This clonotype has ten or more counts. The chain employs TRBV7-2 and TRBJ2-5; 9 positions match TRBD2. CDR3 length: 14 residues. Germline trimming cut 5 bases from V and 4 bases from J; bases unmatched to any gene: 5. Germline CDR1 and CDR2: SGHTA and FQGNSA. CDR3 DNA sequence: TGTGCCAGCAGCATCAAGCGGGGGGTAGAGACCCAGTACTTC. Its protein is CASSIKRGVETQYF.

The V call is TRBV7-3, the J call TRBJ2-3, with 7 positions matching TRBD1. CDR1 and CDR2 from the germline V gene are SGHTA and FQGTGA. The CDR3 consists of 13 residues. V shed 8 bases, J shed 3 bases, and the junction held 5 bases outside the gene matches. The DNA for the CDR3 is TGTGCCAGCCCCGGACAGGAAACAGATACGCAGTATTTT. Translated, it gives CASPGQETDTQYF.

This clonotype was seen ten or more times. V usage is TRBV10-3 and J usage is TRBJ1-1; D perhaps matches TRBD1 (5 bases). Germline V lookup: CDR1 ENHRY, CDR2 SYGVKD. V was shortened by 5 bases and J by 1 base, with 11 bases between the two germline ends. The CDR3 is 14 amino acids. The CDR3 sequence is CAISYQGANTEAFF. Here the CDR3 DNA reads TGTGCCATCAGTTACCAGGGAGCGAACACTGAAGCTTTCTTT.

The V call is TRBV10-2, the J call TRBJ2-7; the D call may be TRBD1 or TRBD2 (5 bases each). CDR1 WSHSY and CDR2 SAAADI come from the germline V gene. The ends were cut back, 8 bases at V and 2 bases at J, with 19 bases in the middle. CDR3 size: 15 residues. DNA of the CDR3: TGCGCCAGCTTTTCGCCCGGGACCGCAACCTACGAGCAGTACTTC. The encoded protein is CASFSPGTATYEQYF.